This T cell receptor beta chain was profiled in a study of shared clonotypes between healthy human individuals. Study-level information: For every donor, three CD4 naive, three CD4 memory, two CD8 naive and one CD8 memory plates were used. Notes on the study in general: Sharing of clonotypes among donors was expected to vary with sequencing depth.

Of note for this clone: The antigen remains unidentified.

V trimming: 6 bases; J trimming: 10 bases; junction bases outside the gene matches: 6. The germline CDR1 and CDR2 sequences are MNHNS and SASEGT. This CDR3 is 14 amino acids long. The repertoire was sequenced with immunoSEQ multiplex PCR; TCRdb's copy has only in-frame clones and lacks some. The data show 2.3 million or so clones, roughly 93% seen once. The sequenced material came from naive CD4+ T cells from PBMCs. Subset denoted: CD45RA+ positively selected. The clonotype comes from a man between 18 and 35 years old in good health. Some clones in this sample may be carry-over from other donors' samples. V gene TRBV6-1 combines with J gene TRBJ1-6, with 10 bases identical to TRBD1. CDR3 in DNA: TGTGCCAGCAGCCTTCCGGGACAGGGGTCACCCCTCCACTTT. It is translated as CASSLPGQGSPLHF.